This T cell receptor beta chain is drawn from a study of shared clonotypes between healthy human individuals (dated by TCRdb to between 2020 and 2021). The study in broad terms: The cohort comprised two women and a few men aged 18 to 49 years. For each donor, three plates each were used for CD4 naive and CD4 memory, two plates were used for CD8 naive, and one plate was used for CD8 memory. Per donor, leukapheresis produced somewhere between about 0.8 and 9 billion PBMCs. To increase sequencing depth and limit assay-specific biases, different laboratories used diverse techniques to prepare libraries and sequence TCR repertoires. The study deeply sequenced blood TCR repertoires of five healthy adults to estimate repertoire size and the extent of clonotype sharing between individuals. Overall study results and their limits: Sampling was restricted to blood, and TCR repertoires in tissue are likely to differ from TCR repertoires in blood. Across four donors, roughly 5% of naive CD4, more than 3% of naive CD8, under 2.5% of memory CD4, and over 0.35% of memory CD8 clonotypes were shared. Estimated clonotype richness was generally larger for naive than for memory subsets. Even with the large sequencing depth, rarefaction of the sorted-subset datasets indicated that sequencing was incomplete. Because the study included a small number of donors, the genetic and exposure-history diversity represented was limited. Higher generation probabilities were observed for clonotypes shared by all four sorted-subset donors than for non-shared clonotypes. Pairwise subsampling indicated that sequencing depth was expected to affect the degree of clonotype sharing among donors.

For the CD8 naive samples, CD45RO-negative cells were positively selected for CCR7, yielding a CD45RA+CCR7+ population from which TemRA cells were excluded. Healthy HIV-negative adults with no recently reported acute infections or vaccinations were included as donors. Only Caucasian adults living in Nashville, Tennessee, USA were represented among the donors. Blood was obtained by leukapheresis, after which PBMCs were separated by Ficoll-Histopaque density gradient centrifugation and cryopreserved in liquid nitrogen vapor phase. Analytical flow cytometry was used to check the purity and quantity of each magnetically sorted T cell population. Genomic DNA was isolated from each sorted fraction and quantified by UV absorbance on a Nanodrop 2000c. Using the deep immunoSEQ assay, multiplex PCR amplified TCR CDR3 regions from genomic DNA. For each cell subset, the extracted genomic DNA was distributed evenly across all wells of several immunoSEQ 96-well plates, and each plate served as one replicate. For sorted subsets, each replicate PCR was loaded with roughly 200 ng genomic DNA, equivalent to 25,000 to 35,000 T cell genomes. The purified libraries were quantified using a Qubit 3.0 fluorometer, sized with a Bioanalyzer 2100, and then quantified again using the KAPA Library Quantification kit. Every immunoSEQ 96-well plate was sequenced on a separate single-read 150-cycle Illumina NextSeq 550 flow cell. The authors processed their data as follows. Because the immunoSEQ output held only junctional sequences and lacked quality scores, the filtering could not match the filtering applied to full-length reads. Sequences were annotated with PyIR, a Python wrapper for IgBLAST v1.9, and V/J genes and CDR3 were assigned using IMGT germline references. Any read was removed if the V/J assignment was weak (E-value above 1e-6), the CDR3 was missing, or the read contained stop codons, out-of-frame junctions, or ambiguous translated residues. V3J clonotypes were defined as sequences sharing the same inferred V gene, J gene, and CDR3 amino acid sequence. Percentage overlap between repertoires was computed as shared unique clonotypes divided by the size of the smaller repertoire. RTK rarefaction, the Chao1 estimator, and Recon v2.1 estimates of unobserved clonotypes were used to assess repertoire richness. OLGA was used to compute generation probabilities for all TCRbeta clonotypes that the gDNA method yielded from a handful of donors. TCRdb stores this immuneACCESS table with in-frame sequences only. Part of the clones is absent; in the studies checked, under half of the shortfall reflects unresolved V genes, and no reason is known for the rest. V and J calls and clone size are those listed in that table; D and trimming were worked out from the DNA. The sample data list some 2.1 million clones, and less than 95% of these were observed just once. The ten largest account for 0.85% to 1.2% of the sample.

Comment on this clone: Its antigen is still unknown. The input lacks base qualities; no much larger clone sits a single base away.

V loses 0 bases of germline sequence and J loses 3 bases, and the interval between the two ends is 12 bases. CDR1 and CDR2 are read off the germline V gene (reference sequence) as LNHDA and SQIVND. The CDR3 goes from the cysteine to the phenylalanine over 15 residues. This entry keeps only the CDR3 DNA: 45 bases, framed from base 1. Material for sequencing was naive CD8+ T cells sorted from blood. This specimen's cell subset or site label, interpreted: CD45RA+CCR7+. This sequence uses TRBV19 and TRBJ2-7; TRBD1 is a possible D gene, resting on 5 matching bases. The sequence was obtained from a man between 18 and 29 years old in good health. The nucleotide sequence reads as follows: TGTGCCAGTAGTATAGATGCTAGGGGCGTCTACGAGCAGTACTTC. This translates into CASSIDARGVYEQYF.